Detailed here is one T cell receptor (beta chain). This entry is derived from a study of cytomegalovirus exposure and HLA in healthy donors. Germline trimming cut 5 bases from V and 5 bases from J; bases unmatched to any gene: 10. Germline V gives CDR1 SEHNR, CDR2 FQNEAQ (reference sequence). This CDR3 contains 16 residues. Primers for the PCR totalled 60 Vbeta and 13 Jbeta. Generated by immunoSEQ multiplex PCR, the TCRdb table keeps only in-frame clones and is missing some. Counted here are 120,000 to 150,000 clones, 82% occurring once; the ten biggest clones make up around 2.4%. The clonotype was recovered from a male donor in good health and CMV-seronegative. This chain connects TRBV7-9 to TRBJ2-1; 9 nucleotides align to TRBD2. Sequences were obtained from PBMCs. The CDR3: CASSPTAGGPDNEQFF. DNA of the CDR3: TGTGCCAGCAGCCCCACTGCGGGAGGGCCAGACAATGAGCAGTTCTTC.